The clone carrying this T cell receptor (beta chain) was seen ten or more times. Amplification targeted TCR beta CDR3 regions from RNA transcripts. HTBI primers drove first-round RT-PCR of the TCR CDR3. TCRdb re-called the multiplex PCR reads through MiXCR, storing one row per CDR3 protein. The data hold around 210,000 distinct CDR3 sequences, with about a sixth observed a single time. Aged 18 to 65, the patients had hyperthyroidism that was newly diagnosed and had lasted under 2 months. Diagnoses rested on clinical symptoms, serum thyroxine and TRAb, thyroid ultrasound and orbital computed tomography. The data are from a study of T cells in Graves' hyperthyroidism and ophthalmopathy. Across the whole study: Prior to any treatment, at the point of initial diagnosis, peripheral blood was collected.

There are 14 residues in the CDR3. The germline CDR1 and CDR2 sequences are MNHNS and SASEGT. V was pared by 6 bases and J by 7 bases, with 3 bases of the junction left unmatched. The sequenced sample was blood. The chain joins TRBV6-1 to TRBJ1-6; 10 bases map to TRBD1. The TCR originated in a woman aged 45-59 years with Graves' hyperthyroidism. CDR3 nucleotide sequence: TGTGCCAGCAGAGAGACAGGGGGCAATTCACCCCTCCACTTT. It is translated as CASRETGGNSPLHF.